These 32 T cell receptor beta chains were all obtained from the same sample, sequenced in a study of T cell repertoires in cytomegalovirus infection. TCRdb re-analysed the reads in MiXCR, keeping a single row per CDR3 protein. This sample has about 310,000 distinct CDR3 sequences, with 20% to 25% found just once. No antigen has been identified for these receptors. The source material was cultured PBMCs, sampled from culture after CMV antigen stimulation. These receptors were taken from a human donor in good health (CMV status not recorded). Some clones in this sample may be carry-over from other donors' samples.

This clonotype was observed a few times. The chain joins TRBV7-2 to TRBJ1-1; no reliable D call. The CDR3 loop spans 13 amino acids. Germline CDR1 and CDR2: SGHTA and FQGNSA. Trimming shortened V by 5 bases and J by 7 bases, and 14 bases separated the two germline ends. Here the CDR3 reads CASSPRVSGEAFF. CDR3 nucleotide sequence: TGTGCCAGCAGCCCCCGGGTGTCGGGTGAAGCTTTCTTT.

A few counts support this clonotype. The V gene is TRBV7-2, the J gene TRBJ2-7, with 10 bases aligning to TRBD2. CDR1 and CDR2 from the germline V gene are SGHTA and FQGNSA. The CDR3 length is 15 residues. V was clipped by 1 base and J by 6 bases; unmatched bases: 6. CDR3 in amino acids: CASSLERLAGAEQYF. The CDR3 DNA reads as TGTGCCAGCAGCTTAGAACGGCTAGCGGGAGCCGAGCAGTACTTC.

The chain has TRBV7-2 and TRBJ1-6; no reliable D call. Germline lookup yields CDR1 SGHTA and CDR2 FQGNSA. The CDR3 length is 13 residues. Trimming stripped 1 base from V and 17 bases from J, with 15 bases between. The CDR3 DNA follows: TGTGCCAGCAGCTTAGATGGAAACGGCTATTTCCACTTT. Residues: CASSLDGNGYFHF.

The rearrangement links TRBV20-1 to TRBJ2-1, with TRBD2 as a possible D gene (6 bases). The ends were cut back, 7 bases at V and 6 bases at J, with 10 bases in the middle. Germline CDR1 and CDR2: DFQATT and SNEGSKA (reference sequence). This CDR3 is 11 amino acids long. The CDR3 sequence is CSGGLLNEQFF. The CDR3 region has the DNA TGCAGTGGCGGACTACTCAATGAGCAGTTCTTC.

The V gene is TRBV12-3 or TRBV12-4, the J gene TRBJ2-7; tentatively, D is TRBD1 or TRBD2 (7 bases each). V shed 3 bases and J shed 3 bases, with 12 bases lying between them. The CDR3 contains 14 residues. As DNA, the CDR3 is TGTGCCAGCAGTTTGCAGGGGGGGATCTACGAGCAGTACTTC. Translating gives CASSLQGGIYEQYF.

This clonotype was counted only a few times. The chain employs TRBV5-6 and TRBJ1-2; the D gene is possibly TRBD1 (5 bases). Germline V gives CDR1 SGHDT, CDR2 YYEEEE. This CDR3 has 16 amino acids. The V end was cut by 0 bases, the J end by 4 bases, with 16 bases between. CDR3 nucleotide sequence: TGTGCCAGCAGCTTGGCCTCAGCGACAGACTTCTATGGCTACACCTTC. Protein product: CASSLASATDFYGYTF.

The table lists this clonotype with a few counts. The V and J genes are TRBV6-6 and TRBJ2-2; 7 bases are shared with TRBD2. The CDR3 runs to 16 residues. Germline values: CDR1 MNHNY, CDR2 SVGAGI (reference sequence). With 8 bases clipped from V and 0 bases from J, the junction kept 9 bases outside the gene matches. The CDR3 reads CASSSPSGTNTGELFF. DNA for the CDR3: TGTGCCAGCTCCTCCCCCAGCGGGACGAACACCGGGGAGCTGTTTTTT.

CDR3 in amino acids: CASSLGTTRNNEQFF. In DNA, the CDR3 is TGCGCCAGCAGCCTTGGGACTACCCGGAACAATGAGCAGTTCTTC. This chain connects TRBV5-1 to TRBJ2-1; TRBD2 matches 7 bases. There are 15 residues in the CDR3. The J segment lost 5 bases and the V segment lost 4 bases, leaving 9 bases of the junction unmatched. CDR1 and CDR2 (germline): SGHRS, YFSETQ. The whole variable domain, filled in from reference TRBV5-1 and TRBJ2-1, reads KAGVTQTPRYLIKTRGQQVTLSCSPISGHRSVSWYQQTPGQGLQFLFEYFSETQRNKGNFPGRFSGRQFSNSRSEMNVSTLELGDSALYLCASSLGTTRNNEQFFGPGTRLTVL.

The chain recombines TRBV4-3 with TRBJ1-4; 7 nucleotides line up with TRBD1. CDR3 length equals 15 residues. V trimming: 4 bases; J trimming: 5 bases; junction bases outside the gene matches: 7. Germline V gene lookup returns CDR1 LGHNA and CDR2 YSLEER. In nucleotides, the CDR3 is TGCGCCAGCAGCCCCCGAGGACAGGCAAATGAAAAACTGTTTTTT. As protein: CASSPRGQANEKLFF.

The genes are TRBV20-1 and TRBJ1-6; 10 bases match TRBD1. The V segment lost 6 bases and the J segment 0 bases; nucleotides outside the gene matches: 8. The CDR3 loop spans 17 amino acids. Germline V gene data show CDR1 as DFQATT and CDR2 as SNEGSKA (reference sequence). CDR3 protein: CSAHRQGASSYNSPLHF. The CDR3, as DNA: TGCAGTGCCCACAGACAGGGGGCCAGCTCCTATAATTCACCCCTCCACTTT.

This clonotype has more than one count but fewer than ten. The chain recombines TRBV3-1 with TRBJ2-7; 9 bases are a match to TRBD1. Germline V gives CDR1 LGHDT, CDR2 YNNKEL (reference sequence). The CDR3 spans 17 residues. J gave up 0 bases and V 4 bases, and 10 bases lay outside the gene matches. The CDR3 region is CASSLRYRGPPSYEQYF. CDR3 coding DNA: TGTGCCAGCAGCCTAAGGTACAGGGGGCCCCCCTCCTACGAGCAGTACTTC.

This clonotype turned up a few times. The gene calls are TRBV19 and TRBJ2-5, with D perhaps TRBD2 (6 bases). Germline values: CDR1 LNHDA, CDR2 SQIVND (reference sequence). V was pared by 6 bases and J by 5 bases, with 19 bases between. The CDR3 is 15 residues long. The CDR3 nucleotides are TGTGCCAGTAGAGATAGCGGAGGGAGTTTGGAGACCCAGTACTTC. Translating it yields CASRDSGGSLETQYF.

CDR3 region: CASGPGDRPYEQYF. The CDR3 nucleotides are TGTGCCAGCGGTCCCGGGGACCGGCCCTACGAGCAGTACTTC. The gene calls are TRBV7-3 and TRBJ2-7; D possibly uses TRBD1 or TRBD2 (5 bases each). The CDR3 sequence is 14 residues long. Germline-derived CDR1 and CDR2 are SGHTA and FQGTGA. The V end lost 8 bases, the J end lost 2 bases, and 16 bases lay between the germline ends. The whole variable domain, remainder taken from reference TRBV7-3 and TRBJ2-7, is GAGVSQTPSNKVTEKGKYVELRCDPISGHTALYWYRQSLGQGPEFLIYFQGTGAADDSGLPNDRFFAVRPEGSVSTLKIQRTERGDSAVYLCASGPGDRPYEQYFGPGTRLTVT.

This clonotype was counted many times. V gene TRBV6-2 or TRBV6-3 combines with J gene TRBJ2-1; possibly TRBD1 or TRBD2 for D (5 bases each). Germline lookup yields CDR1 MNHEY and CDR2 SVGEGT. V was trimmed by 6 bases and J by 13 bases, leaving 16 bases between them. The CDR3 length is 12 residues. The CDR3: CASRPSGRLQFF. The CDR3, as DNA: TGTGCCAGCAGGCCCTCGGGGCGTCTACAGTTCTTC.

The chain uses TRBV27 and TRBJ1-3; 7 nucleotides align to TRBD1. The germline V gene has CDR1 MNHEY and CDR2 SMNVEV (reference sequence). The CDR3 is 15 residues long. The V and J ends lost 6 bases and 0 bases, in that order; junction bases with no gene match: 5. Written as DNA, the CDR3 is TGTGCCAGCAGAGCGACAGGGATCTCTGGAAACACCATATATTTT. Protein: CASRATGISGNTIYF.

This sequence joins TRBV2 and TRBJ2-1; TRBD2 agrees at 11 bases. The CDR3 length is 15 residues. Trimming at V came to 6 bases and at J to 2 bases, leaving 3 bases not matched to a gene. Germline V gene data show CDR1 as SNHLY and CDR2 as FYNNEI. CDR3 residues: CASRVAGGPYNEQFF. The CDR3 bases are TGTGCCAGCAGGGTAGCGGGAGGGCCCTACAATGAGCAGTTCTTC.

This clonotype was seen a few times. The V gene is TRBV18, the J gene TRBJ2-1, with D hard to call. Trimming removed 2 bases from V and 3 bases from J, with 20 bases in between. CDR3 length: 18 amino acids. The germline gives CDR1 KGHSH, CDR2 LQKENI. CDR3 in DNA: TGTGCCAGCTCACCAGAGGTCCGACGAGCAGTCAACTACAATGAGCAGTTCTTC. Translating it yields CASSPEVRRAVNYNEQFF. The variable domain in full, with the rest retrieved from reference TRBV18 and TRBJ2-1, is NAGVMQNPRHLVRRRGQEARLRCSPMKGHSHVYWYRQLPEEGLKFMVYLQKENIIDESGMPKERFSAEFPKEGPSILRIQQVVRGDSAAYFCASSPEVRRAVNYNEQFFGPGTRLTVL.

The sample holds a few counts of this clonotype. The rearrangement links TRBV7-8 to TRBJ2-2, with D unresolved. This CDR3 region has 12 residues. Deletions cut 5 bases from V and 8 bases from J, with 9 bases between. The germline V gene encodes CDR1 SGHVS and CDR2 FQNEAQ. CDR3 region: CASSPRRGELFF. The CDR3 bases are TGTGCCAGCAGCCCCCGCCGGGGGGAGCTGTTTTTT. Drawing the rest from reference TRBV7-8 and TRBJ2-2, the complete variable domain is GAGVSQSPRYKVAKRGQDVALRCDPISGHVSLFWYQQALGQGPEFLTYFQNEAQLDKSGLPSDRFFAERPEGSVSTLKIQRTQQEDSAVYLCASSPRRGELFFGEGSRLTVL.

V usage is TRBV7-2 and J usage is TRBJ2-5; 9 bases are a match to TRBD2. Germline loops: CDR1 SGHTA, CDR2 FQGNSA. V lost 5 bases, J lost 5 bases, and 15 bases stayed unmatched. This CDR3 has 17 residues. In nucleotides, the CDR3 is TGTGCCAGCAGCCTAATGCCCGGCCTAGCGGGATTGGAGACCCAGTACTTC. This codes for CASSLMPGLAGLETQYF. Together with reference TRBV7-2 and TRBJ2-5, the CDR3 gives the full variable domain: GAGVSQSPSNKVTEKGKDVELRCDPISGHTALYWYRQSLGQGLEFLIYFQGNSAPDKSGLPSDRFSAERTGGSVSTLTIQRTQQEDSAVYLCASSLMPGLAGLETQYFGPGTRLLVL.

The genes are TRBV7-2 and TRBJ1-5; 8 bases are shared with TRBD1. The CDR3 length is 12 residues. J lost 5 bases, V lost 10 bases, and 4 bases had no gene match. The germline CDR1 and CDR2 sequences are SGHTA and FQGNSA. The CDR3 DNA reads TGTGCCATAGGACAGGGATATCAGCCCCAGCATTTT. It is translated as CAIGQGYQPQHF.

The J gene is TRBJ1-5, the V gene TRBV6-6; no clear D. V lost 6 bases, J lost 5 bases, and 17 bases lay in between. The CDR3 is 15 amino acids. Germline V lookup: CDR1 MNHNY, CDR2 SVGAGI (reference sequence). The CDR3 region has the DNA TGTGCCAGCAGACCCACAGCCACCCAATATCAGCCCCAGCATTTT. Translating it yields CASRPTATQYQPQHF.

The rearrangement joins TRBV6-1 to TRBJ1-1; D ambiguous. The CDR3 has 13 amino acids. V dropped 3 bases and J dropped 2 bases, with 7 bases sitting between them. CDR1 and CDR2 from the germline V gene are MNHNS and SASEGT. CDR3 protein: CASSDVDNTEAFF. The CDR3 region has the DNA TGTGCCAGCAGTGACGTGGACAACACTGAAGCTTTCTTT.

V usage is TRBV4-2 and J usage is TRBJ2-7; TRBD1 aligns across 7 bases. The germline V gene encodes CDR1 LGHNA and CDR2 YNFKEQ. There are 15 residues in the CDR3. V was pared by 0 bases and J by 4 bases, with 6 bases of the junction left unmatched. This CDR3 reads CASSQDRGLAYEQYF. The CDR3 DNA reads as TGTGCCAGCAGCCAAGATAGGGGGCTAGCTTACGAGCAGTACTTC.

V gene TRBV24-1 combines with J gene TRBJ1-2; no clear D. Germline values: CDR1 KGHDR, CDR2 SFDVKD. The CDR3 is 12 amino acids. The V end was cut by 5 bases, the J end by 4 bases, with 7 bases between. As DNA, the CDR3 is TGTGCCACCAGTGGTCCGGGCTATGGCTACACCTTC. Encoded protein: CATSGPGYGYTF.

The table lists this clonotype with many counts. The chain recombines TRBV28 with TRBJ1-5, with 8 nucleotides matching TRBD1. Trimming cost V 7 bases and J 2 bases; bases outside gene matches: 16. Germline V CDR1 and CDR2: MDHEN, SYDVKM. CDR3 length: 18 amino acids. CDR3 sequence (DNA): TGTGCCAGCACCCTTTACCCAGGGGGCTACGATCGCAATCAGCCCCAGCATTTT. It is translated as CASTLYPGGYDRNQPQHF.

V gene TRBV19 combines with J gene TRBJ2-3, with D maybe TRBD2 (6 bases). CDR1 is LNHDA and CDR2 is SQIVND in the germline V gene (reference sequence). V dropped 7 bases and J dropped 6 bases, with 23 bases sitting between them. The CDR3 length is 16 residues. The CDR3 loop is CASKSRGGKGVDTQYF. CDR3 in DNA: TGTGCCAGTAAATCCCGAGGCGGGAAAGGGGTGGATACGCAGTATTTT.

The chain has TRBV6-2 or TRBV6-3 and TRBJ2-7; no clear D. The CDR3 is 10 residues long. The germline gives CDR1 MNHEY, CDR2 SVGEGT. The V end was cut by 10 bases, the J end by 5 bases, with 9 bases between. The CDR3 sequence is CATGHHEQYV. The CDR3 nucleotides read TGTGCCACCGGTCACCACGAGCAGTACGTC.

This clonotype was detected a few times. The J gene is TRBJ1-2, the V gene TRBV7-2, with 8 bases fitting TRBD1. Germline assignment: CDR1 SGHTA and CDR2 FQGNSA. This CDR3 is built from 20 residues. The junction had 17 bases not matched to a gene; V was cut back by 2 bases and J by 0 bases. As DNA, the CDR3 is TGTGCCAGCAGCTTATATAGTGCCGGGACAGGCATCCCAGCTAACTATGGCTACACCTTC. It encodes CASSLYSAGTGIPANYGYTF.

The chain combines TRBV6-2 or TRBV6-3 with TRBJ1-4; TRBD1 matches 9 bases. The CDR3 length is 14 residues. The junction had 8 bases not matched to a gene; V was cut back by 6 bases and J by 9 bases. Germline V CDR1 and CDR2: MNHEY, SVGEGT. The CDR3 sequence: CASSYGTGLKKLFF. In nucleotides, the CDR3 is TGTGCCAGCAGCTACGGGACAGGGTTGAAAAAACTGTTTTTT.

This clonotype was detected many times. V gene TRBV7-2 combines with J gene TRBJ1-1, with TRBD1 matching over 7 bases. The CDR3 covers 14 residues. V shed 3 bases, J shed 3 bases, and the junction held 4 bases outside the gene matches. From germline, CDR1 is SGHTA and CDR2 FQGNSA. CDR3 sequence reads: CASSFEGAHTEAFF. The CDR3 DNA follows: TGTGCCAGCAGCTTCGAGGGGGCGCACACTGAAGCTTTCTTT.

This clonotype occurred a few times. V usage is TRBV20-1 and J usage is TRBJ2-5; 8 nucleotides align to TRBD2. Germline V CDR1 and CDR2: DFQATT, SNEGSKA (reference sequence). The junction had 3 bases not matched to a gene; V was cut back by 2 bases and J by 4 bases. This CDR3 has 13 residues. The chain's CDR3 is CSARRLAGETQYF. The CDR3 DNA reads as TGCAGTGCTAGACGTCTAGCGGGAGAGACCCAGTACTTC.

The chain joins TRBV12-3 or TRBV12-4 to TRBJ1-2; D may be TRBD1 (5 bases). The V gene lost 1 base and the J gene lost 6 bases, with 12 bases spanning the gap. This CDR3 is 14 amino acids long. CDR3 amino acids: CASSLDRWRNGYTF. CDR3 nucleotide sequence: TGTGCCAGCAGTTTAGACAGGTGGAGAAATGGCTACACCTTC.